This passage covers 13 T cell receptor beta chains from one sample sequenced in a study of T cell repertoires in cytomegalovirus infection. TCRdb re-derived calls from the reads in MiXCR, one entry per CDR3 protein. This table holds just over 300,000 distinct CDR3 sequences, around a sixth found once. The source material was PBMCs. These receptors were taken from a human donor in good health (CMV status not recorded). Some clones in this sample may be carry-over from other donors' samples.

This chain's CDR3 is CSARDRTGKEQYF. The CDR3 bases are TGCAGTGCTAGAGATAGGACAGGTAAAGAGCAGTACTTC. V and J are TRBV20-1 and TRBJ2-7; TRBD1 agrees at 7 bases. In germline, CDR1 is DFQATT, CDR2 SNEGSKA (reference sequence). Trimming cost V 0 bases and J 7 bases; bases outside gene matches: 6. This CDR3 has 13 amino acids.

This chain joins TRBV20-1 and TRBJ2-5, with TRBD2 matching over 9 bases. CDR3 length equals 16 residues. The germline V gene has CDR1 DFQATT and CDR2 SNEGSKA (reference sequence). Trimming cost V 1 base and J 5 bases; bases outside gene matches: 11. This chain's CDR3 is CSARAAGRGGLETQYF. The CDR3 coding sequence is TGCAGTGCTAGAGCCGCAGGGCGGGGGGGCCTTGAGACCCAGTACTTC.

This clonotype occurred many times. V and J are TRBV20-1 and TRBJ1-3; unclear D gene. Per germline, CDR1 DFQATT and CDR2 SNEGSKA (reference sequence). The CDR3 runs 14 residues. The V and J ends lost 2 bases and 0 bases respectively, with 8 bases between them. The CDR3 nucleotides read TGCAGTGCTAGAAGTGATAGCTCTGGAAACACCATATATTTT. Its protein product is CSARSDSSGNTIYF.

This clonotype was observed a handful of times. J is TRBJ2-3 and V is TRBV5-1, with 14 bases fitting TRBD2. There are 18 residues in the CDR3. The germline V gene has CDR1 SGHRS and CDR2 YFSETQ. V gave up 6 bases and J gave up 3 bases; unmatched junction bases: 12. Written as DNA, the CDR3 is TGCGCCAGCAACCCCGGACTAGCGGGGGGTACCAGGACAGATACGCAGTATTTT. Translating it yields CASNPGLAGGTRTDTQYF. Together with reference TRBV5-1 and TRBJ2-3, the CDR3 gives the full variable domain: KAGVTQTPRYLIKTRGQQVTLSCSPISGHRSVSWYQQTPGQGLQFLFEYFSETQRNKGNFPGRFSGRQFSNSRSEMNVSTLELGDSALYLCASNPGLAGGTRTDTQYFGPGTRLTVL.

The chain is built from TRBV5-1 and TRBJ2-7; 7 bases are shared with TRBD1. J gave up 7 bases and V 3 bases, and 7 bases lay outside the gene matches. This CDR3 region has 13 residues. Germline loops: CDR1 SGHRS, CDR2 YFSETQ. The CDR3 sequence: CASSWDSRWEQYF. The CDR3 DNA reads TGCGCCAGCAGCTGGGACAGTCGTTGGGAGCAGTACTTC.

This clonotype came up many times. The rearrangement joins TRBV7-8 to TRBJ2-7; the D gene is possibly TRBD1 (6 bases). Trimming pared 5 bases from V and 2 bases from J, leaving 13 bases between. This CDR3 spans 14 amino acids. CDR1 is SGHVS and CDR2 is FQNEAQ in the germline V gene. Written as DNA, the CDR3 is TGTGCCAGCAGCGCCAACAGGGTCCCCTACGAGCAGTACTTC. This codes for CASSANRVPYEQYF.

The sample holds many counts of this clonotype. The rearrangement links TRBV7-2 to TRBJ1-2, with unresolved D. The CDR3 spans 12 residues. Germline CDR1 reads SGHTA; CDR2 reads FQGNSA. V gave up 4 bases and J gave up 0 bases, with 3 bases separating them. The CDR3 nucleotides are TGTGCCAGCAGCTCTACTAACTATGGCTACACCTTC. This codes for CASSSTNYGYTF.

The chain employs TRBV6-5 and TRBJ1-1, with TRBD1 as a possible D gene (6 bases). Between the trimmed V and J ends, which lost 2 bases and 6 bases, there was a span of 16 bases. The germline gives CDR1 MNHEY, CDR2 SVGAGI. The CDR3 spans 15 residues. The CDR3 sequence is CASSYGGNREAEAFF. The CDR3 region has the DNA TGTGCCAGCAGTTACGGGGGGAACAGGGAGGCTGAAGCTTTCTTT.

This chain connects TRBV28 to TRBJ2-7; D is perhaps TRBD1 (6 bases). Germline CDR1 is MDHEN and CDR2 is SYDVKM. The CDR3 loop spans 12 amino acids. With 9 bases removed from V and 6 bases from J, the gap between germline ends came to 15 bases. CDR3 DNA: TGTGCCAGTTTCCAACCAGGGGTCGAGCAGTACTTC. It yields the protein CASFQPGVEQYF. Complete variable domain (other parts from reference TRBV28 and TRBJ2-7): DVKVTQSSRYLVKRTGEKVFLECVQDMDHENMFWYRQDPGLGLRLIYFSYDVKMKEKGDIPEGYSVSREKKERFSLILESASTNQTSMYLCASFQPGVEQYFGPGTRLTVT.

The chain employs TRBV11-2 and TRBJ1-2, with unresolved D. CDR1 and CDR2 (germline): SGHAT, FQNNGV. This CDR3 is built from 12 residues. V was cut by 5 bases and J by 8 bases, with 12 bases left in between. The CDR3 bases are TGTGCCAGCAGCCCTCTTACGGGCGGCTACACCTTC. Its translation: CASSPLTGGYTF.

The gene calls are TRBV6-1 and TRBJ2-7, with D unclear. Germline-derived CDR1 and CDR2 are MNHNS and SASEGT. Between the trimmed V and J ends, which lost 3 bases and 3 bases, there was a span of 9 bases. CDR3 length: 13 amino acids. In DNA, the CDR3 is TGTGCCAGCAGTGACTACCGAAACTACGAGCAGTACTTC. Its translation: CASSDYRNYEQYF.

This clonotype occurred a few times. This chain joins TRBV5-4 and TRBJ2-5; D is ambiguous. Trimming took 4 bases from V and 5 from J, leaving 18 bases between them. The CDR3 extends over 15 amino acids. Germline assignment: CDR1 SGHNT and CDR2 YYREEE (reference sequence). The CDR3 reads CASSPLPGPVETQYF. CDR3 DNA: TGTGCCAGCAGCCCACTACCGGGCCCGGTTGAGACCCAGTACTTC.

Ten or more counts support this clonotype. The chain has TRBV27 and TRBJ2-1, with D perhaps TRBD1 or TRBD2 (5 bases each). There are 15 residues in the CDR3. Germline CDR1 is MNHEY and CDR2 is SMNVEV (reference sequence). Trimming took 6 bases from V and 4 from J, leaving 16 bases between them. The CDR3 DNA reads TGTGCCAGCAGCCAGGGACCGTCATTATACAATGAGCAGTTCTTC. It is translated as CASSQGPSLYNEQFF.